This TCR beta chain originates from a study of breast tumors, draining lymph nodes, adjacent tissues. Trimming at V came to 4 bases and at J to 8 bases, leaving 4 bases not matched to a gene. This CDR3 is 12 amino acids long. The germline V gene encodes CDR1 SQVTM and CDR2 ANQGSEA. Breast cancer patients provided tissue from their axillary draining lymph nodes. Notes on the study in general: Luminal-like breast cancer showed significantly greater tumor-nontumor repertoire similarity than basal-like breast cancer did. Tumors had less TCR diversity than lymph nodes, more than nontumor tissue. The lymph node origin of tumor T cells was framed as consistent with a hypothesis, not demonstrated.

TCRdb itself ran the multiplex PCR reads through MiXCR, one entry per CDR3 protein. The table lists approximately 88,000 distinct CDR3 sequences, around 30% of them singletons. In regard to this clonotype: What it binds is not known.

Sequencing was carried out using axillary lymph node tissue. The clonotype comes from a female donor with breast cancer. Some clones in this sample may be carry-over from other donors' samples. The rearrangement uses TRBV29-1 and TRBJ1-4; 7 bases align to TRBD1. The CDR3 coding sequence is TGCAGCGTTGGCCGACAGGGAGAAAAACTGTTTTTT. Translated: CSVGRQGEKLFF.